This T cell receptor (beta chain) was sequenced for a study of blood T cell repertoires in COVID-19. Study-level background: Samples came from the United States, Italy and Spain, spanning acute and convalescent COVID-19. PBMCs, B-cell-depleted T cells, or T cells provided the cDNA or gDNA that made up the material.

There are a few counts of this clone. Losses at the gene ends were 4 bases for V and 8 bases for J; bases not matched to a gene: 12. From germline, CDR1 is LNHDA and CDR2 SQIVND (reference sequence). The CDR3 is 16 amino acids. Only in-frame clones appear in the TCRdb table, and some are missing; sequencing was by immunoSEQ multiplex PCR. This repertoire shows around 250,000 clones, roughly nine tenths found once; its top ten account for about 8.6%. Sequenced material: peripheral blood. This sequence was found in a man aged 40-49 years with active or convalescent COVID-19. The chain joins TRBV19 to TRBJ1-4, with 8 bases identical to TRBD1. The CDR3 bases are TGTGCCAGTAGTACGCTGTCCGGACAGGGAGAAGAAAAACTGTTTTTT. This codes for CASSTLSGQGEEKLFF.